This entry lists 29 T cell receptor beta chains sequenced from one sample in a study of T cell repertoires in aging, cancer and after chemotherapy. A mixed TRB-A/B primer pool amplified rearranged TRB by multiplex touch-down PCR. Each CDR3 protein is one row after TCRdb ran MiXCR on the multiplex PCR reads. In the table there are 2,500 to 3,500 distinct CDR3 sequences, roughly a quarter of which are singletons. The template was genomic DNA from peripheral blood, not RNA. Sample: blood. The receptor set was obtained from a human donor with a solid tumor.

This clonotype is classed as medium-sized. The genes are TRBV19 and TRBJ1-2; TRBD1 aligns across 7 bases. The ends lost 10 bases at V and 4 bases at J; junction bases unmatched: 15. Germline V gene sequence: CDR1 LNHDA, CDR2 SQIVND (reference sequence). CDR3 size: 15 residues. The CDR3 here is CATNVYRGETYGYTF. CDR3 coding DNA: TGTGCCACCAACGTTTACAGGGGAGAGACCTATGGCTACACCTTC.

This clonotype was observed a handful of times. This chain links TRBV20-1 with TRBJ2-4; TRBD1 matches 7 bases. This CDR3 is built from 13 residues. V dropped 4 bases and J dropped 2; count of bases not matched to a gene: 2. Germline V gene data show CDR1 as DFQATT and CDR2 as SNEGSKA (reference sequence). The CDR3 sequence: CSATQGPKNIQYF. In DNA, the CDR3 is TGCAGTGCTACACAGGGGCCCAAAAACATTCAGTACTTC.

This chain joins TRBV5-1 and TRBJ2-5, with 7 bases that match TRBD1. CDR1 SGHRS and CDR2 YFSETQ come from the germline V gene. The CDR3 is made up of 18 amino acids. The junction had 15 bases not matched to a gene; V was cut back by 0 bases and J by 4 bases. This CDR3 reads CASSLGVRQGAMGETQYF. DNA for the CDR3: TGCGCCAGCAGCTTGGGTGTGAGACAGGGTGCGATGGGAGAGACCCAGTACTTC.

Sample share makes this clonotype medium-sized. CDR3 bases: TGTGCCAGCAGCTGGGGGGGAACTGGCGGCTACACCTTC. Protein product: CASSWGGTGGYTF. This chain links TRBV5-6 with TRBJ1-2, with TRBD1 as a possible D gene (5 bases). From germline, CDR1 is SGHDT and CDR2 YYEEEE. CDR3 length: 13 residues. V lost 3 bases and J lost 8, with 14 bases in between.

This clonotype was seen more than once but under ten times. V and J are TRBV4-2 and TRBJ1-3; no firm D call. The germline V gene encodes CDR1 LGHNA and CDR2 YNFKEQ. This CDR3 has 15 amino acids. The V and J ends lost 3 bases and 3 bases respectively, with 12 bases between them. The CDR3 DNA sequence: TGTGCCAGCAGCCAGGCAGAAAGGGATGGAAACACCATATATTTT. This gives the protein CASSQAERDGNTIYF.

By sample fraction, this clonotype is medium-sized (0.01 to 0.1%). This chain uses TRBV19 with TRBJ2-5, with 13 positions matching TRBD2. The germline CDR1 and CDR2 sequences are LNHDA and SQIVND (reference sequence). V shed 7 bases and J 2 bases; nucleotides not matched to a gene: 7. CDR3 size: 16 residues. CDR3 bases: TGTGCCAGTAATGACCGGACTAGCGGGGGACAAGAGACCCAGTACTTC. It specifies CASNDRTSGGQETQYF.

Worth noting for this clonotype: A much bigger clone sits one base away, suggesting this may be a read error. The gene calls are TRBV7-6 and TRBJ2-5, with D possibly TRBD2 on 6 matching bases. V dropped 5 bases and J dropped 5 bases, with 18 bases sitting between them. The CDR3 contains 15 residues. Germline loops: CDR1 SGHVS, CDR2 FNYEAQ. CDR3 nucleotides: TGTGCCAGCAGCCTCTTTTACGGAGGGGAGGAGACCCAGTACTTC. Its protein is CASSLFYGGEETQYF.

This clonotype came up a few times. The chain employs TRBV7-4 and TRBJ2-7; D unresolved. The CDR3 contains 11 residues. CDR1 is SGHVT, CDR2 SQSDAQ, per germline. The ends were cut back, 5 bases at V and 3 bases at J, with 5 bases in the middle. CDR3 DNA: TGTGCCAGCAGCCGATTCTACGAGCAGTACTTC. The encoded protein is CASSRFYEQYF.

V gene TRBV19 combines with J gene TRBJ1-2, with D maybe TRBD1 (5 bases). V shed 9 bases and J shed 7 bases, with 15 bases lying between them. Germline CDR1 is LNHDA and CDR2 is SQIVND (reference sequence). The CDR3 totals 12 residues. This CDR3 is CASSQEGSGYTF. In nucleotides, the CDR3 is TGTGCCAGCAGCCAAGAGGGGTCTGGCTACACCTTC.

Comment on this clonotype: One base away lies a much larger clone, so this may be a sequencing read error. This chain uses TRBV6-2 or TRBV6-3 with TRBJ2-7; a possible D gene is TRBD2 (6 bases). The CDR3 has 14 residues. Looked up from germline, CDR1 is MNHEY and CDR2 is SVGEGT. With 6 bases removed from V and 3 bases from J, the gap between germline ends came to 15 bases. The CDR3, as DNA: TGTGCCAGCAGCTTAGCGGAGGTTTACTACGAGCAGTACTTC. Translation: CASSLAEVYYEQYF.

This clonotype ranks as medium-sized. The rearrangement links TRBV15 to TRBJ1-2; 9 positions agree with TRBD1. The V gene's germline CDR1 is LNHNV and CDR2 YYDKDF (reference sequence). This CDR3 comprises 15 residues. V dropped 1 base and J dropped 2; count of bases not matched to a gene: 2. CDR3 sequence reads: CATSRGGTGNYGYTF. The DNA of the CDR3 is TGTGCCACCAGCAGAGGGGGGACAGGGAACTATGGCTACACCTTC.

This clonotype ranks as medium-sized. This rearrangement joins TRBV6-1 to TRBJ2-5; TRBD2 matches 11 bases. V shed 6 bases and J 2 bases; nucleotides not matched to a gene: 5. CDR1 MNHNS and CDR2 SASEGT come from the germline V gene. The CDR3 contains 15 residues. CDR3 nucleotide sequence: TGTGCCAGCAGCGATCTAGCGGGGGGTCAAGAGACCCAGTACTTC. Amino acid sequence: CASSDLAGGQETQYF.

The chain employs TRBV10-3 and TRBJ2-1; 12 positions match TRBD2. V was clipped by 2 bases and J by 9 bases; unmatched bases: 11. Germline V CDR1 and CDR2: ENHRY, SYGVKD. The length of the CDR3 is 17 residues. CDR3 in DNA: TGTGCCATCAGTGAGACATTTCCTAGCGGGGGGGGTGGTGAGCAGTTCTTC. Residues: CAISETFPSGGGGEQFF.

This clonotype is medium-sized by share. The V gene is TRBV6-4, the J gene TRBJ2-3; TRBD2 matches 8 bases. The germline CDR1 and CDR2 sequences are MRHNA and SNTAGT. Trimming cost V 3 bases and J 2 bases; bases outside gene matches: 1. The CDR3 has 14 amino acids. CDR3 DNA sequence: TGTGCCAGCAGTGAGCGGGGGGACACAGATACGCAGTATTTT. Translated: CASSERGDTDTQYF.

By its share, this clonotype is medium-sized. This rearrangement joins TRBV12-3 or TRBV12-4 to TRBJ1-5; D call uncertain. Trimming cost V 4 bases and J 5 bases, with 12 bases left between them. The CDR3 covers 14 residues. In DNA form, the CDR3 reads TGTGCCAGCAGTTCAACCGGACCCGATCAGCCCCAGCATTTT. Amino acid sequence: CASSSTGPDQPQHF.

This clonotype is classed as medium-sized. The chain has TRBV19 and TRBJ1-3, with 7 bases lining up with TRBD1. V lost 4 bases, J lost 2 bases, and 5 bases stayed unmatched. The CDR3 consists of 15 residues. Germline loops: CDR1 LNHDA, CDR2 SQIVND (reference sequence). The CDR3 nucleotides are TGTGCCAGTAGTACCTTTACAGGGGCTGGAAACACCATATATTTT. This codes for CASSTFTGAGNTIYF.

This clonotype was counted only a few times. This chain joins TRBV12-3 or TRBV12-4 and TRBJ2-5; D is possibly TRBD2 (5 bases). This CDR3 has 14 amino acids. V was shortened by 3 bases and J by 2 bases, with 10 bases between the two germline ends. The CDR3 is CASSFRGTQETQYF. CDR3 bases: TGTGCCAGCAGTTTTCGGGGTACGCAAGAGACCCAGTACTTC.

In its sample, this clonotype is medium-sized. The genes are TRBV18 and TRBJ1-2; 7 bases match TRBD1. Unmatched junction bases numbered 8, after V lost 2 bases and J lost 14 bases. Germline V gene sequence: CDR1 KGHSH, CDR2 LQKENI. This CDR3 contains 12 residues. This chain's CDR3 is CASSPSSQGGTF. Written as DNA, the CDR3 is TGTGCCAGCTCACCATCGTCTCAGGGGGGGACCTTC.

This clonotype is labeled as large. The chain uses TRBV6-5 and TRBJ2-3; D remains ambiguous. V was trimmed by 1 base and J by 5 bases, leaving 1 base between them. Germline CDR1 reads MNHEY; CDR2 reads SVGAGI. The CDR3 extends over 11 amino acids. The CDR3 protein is CASSYLDTQYF. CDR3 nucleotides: TGTGCCAGCAGTTACTTAGATACGCAGTATTTT.

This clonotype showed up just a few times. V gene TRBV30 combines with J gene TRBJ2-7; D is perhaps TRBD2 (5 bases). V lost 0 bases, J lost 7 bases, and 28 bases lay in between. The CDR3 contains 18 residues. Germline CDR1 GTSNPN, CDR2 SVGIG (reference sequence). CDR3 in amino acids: CAWSVDMGSKRSLREQYF. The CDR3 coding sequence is TGTGCCTGGAGTGTAGATATGGGTAGCAAGCGGAGTTTAAGGGAGCAGTACTTC. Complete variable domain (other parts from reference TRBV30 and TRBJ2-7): SQTIHQWPATLVQPVGSPLSLECTVEGTSNPNLYWYRQAAGRGLQLLFYSVGIGQISSEVPQNLSASRPQDRQFILSSKKLLLSDSGFYLCAWSVDMGSKRSLREQYFGPGTRLTVT.

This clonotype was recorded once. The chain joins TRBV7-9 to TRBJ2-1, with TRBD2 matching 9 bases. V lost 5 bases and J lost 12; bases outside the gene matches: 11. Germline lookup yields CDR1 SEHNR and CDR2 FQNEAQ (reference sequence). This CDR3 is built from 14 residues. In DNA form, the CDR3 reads TGTGCCAGCAGCCCCGCGGGGGGGACGCCGGGGCAGTTCTTC. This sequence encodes CASSPAGGTPGQFF.

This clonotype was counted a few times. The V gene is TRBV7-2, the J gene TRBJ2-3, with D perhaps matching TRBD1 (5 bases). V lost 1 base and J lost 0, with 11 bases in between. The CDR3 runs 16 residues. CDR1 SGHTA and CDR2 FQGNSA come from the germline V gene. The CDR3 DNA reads TGTGCCAGCAGCTTAGTCCCGGACACCAGCACAGATACGCAGTATTTT. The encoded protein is CASSLVPDTSTDTQYF.

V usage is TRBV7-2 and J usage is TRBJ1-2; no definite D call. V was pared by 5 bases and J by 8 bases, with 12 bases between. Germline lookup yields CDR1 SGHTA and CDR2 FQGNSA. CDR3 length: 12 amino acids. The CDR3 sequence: CASSLRTKGYTF. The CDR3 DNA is TGTGCCAGCAGCCTACGGACTAAAGGCTACACCTTC. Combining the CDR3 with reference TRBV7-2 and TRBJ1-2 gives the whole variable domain GAGVSQSPSNKVTEKGKDVELRCDPISGHTALYWYRQSLGQGLEFLIYFQGNSAPDKSGLPSDRFSAERTGGSVSTLTIQRTQQEDSAVYLCASSLRTKGYTFGSGTRLTVV.

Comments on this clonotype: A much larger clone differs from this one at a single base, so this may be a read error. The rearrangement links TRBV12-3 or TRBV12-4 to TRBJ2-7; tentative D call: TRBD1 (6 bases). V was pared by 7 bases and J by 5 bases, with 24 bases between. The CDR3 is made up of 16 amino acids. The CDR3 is CASTLRGQTGGNEQYF. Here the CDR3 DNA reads TGTGCCAGCACCCTCAGAGGCCAGACAGGTGGTAACGAGCAGTACTTC.

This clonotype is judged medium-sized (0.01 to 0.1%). Here the CDR3 reads CASSIKRPGQGYEQYF. The CDR3 bases are TGTGCCAGTAGTATAAAGAGGCCGGGACAGGGGTACGAGCAGTACTTC. The rearrangement links TRBV19 to TRBJ2-7; 10 bases fit TRBD1. CDR3 length: 16 residues. Germline lookup yields CDR1 LNHDA and CDR2 SQIVND (reference sequence). V was pared by 2 bases and J by 4 bases, with 8 bases of the junction left unmatched.

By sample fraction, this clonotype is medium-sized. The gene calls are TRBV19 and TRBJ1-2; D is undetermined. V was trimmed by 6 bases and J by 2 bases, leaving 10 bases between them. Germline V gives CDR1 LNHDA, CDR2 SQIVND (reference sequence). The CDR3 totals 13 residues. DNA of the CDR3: TGTGCCAGTAGGGAGCAGAGCAACTATGGCTACACCTTC. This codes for CASREQSNYGYTF.

The CDR3 is CASSLVFSVGRILSYSNQPQHF. The CDR3 nucleotides read TGTGCCAGCAGCTTAGTCTTCTCCGTTGGCCGGATCTTGTCCTATAGCAATCAGCCCCAGCATTTT. This sequence joins TRBV7-2 and TRBJ1-5; D call uncertain. The V end was cut by 1 base, the J end by 0 bases, with 28 bases between. The CDR3 is 22 residues long. Germline CDR1 and CDR2: SGHTA and FQGNSA.

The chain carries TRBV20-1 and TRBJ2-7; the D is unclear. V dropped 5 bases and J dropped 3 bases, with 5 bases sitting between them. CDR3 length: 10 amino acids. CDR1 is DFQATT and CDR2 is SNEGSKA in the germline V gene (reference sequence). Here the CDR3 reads CSALSYEQYF. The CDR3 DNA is TGCAGTGCTCTTAGCTACGAGCAGTACTTC.

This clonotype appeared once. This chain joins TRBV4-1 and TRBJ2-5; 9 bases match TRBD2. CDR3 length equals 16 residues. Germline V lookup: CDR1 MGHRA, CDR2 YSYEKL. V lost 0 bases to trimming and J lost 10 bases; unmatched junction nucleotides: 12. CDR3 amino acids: CASSQDRAGGGEVQYF. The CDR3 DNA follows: TGCGCCAGCAGCCAAGATCGCGCGGGGGGGGGAGAGGTCCAGTACTTC.